Below, 20 T cell receptor beta chains from the same sample are listed, as sequenced in a study of T cell responses to AZD1222 COVID-19 vaccine. The assay was immunoSEQ multiplex PCR, and TCRdb's table has in-frame clones only and misses some. The data contain around 130,000 clones, approximately 90% of them singletons. Sample: peripheral blood, taken 28 days after the second AZD1222 dose. The receptors originated from an adult who received the AZD1222 COVID-19 vaccine.

This rearrangement joins TRBV7-2 to TRBJ2-7; the D call may be TRBD1 or TRBD2 (6 bases each). CDR3 size: 14 residues. V lost 2 bases to trimming and J lost 3 bases, with 11 bases between them. From germline, CDR1 is SGHTA and CDR2 FQGNSA. CDR3 sequence (DNA): TGTGCCAGCAGCTTATGGGGGGCCTACTACGAGCAGTACTTC. Amino acids: CASSLWGAYYEQYF. Drawing the rest from reference TRBV7-2 and TRBJ2-7, the complete variable domain is GAGVSQSPSNKVTEKGKDVELRCDPISGHTALYWYRQSLGQGLEFLIYFQGNSAPDKSGLPSDRFSAERTGGSVSTLTIQRTQQEDSAVYLCASSLWGAYYEQYFGPGTRLTVT.

The J gene is TRBJ2-3, the V gene TRBV30; 10 bases are a match to TRBD2. The CDR3 spans 14 residues. Looked up from germline, CDR1 is GTSNPN and CDR2 is SVGIG (reference sequence). V lost 4 bases to trimming and J lost 6 bases; unmatched junction nucleotides: 7. CDR3 protein: CAWKAGGRGDTQYF. In nucleotides, the CDR3 is TGTGCCTGGAAAGCGGGAGGGCGTGGCGATACGCAGTATTTT.

CDR3 DNA: TGTGCCAGTACCCCCTCTAGAAAACCCACCTCTGACGAGCAGTACTTC. It codes for CASTPSRKPTSDEQYF. This chain connects TRBV19 to TRBJ2-7; D unresolved. Germline CDR1 LNHDA, CDR2 SQIVND (reference sequence). V was shortened by 7 bases and J by 5 bases, with 24 bases between the two germline ends. This CDR3 region has 16 residues. Looking up the rest from reference TRBV19 and TRBJ2-7 gives the full variable domain: DGGITQSPKYLFRKEGQNVTLSCEQNLNHDAMYWYRQDPGQGLRLIYYSQIVNDFQKGDIAEGYSVSREKKESFPLTVTSAQKNPTAFYLCASTPSRKPTSDEQYFGPGTRLTVT.

The V call is TRBV5-1, the J call TRBJ2-3; D is possibly TRBD2 (5 bases). The CDR3 is made up of 17 amino acids. Per the germline V gene, CDR1 is SGHRS and CDR2 is YFSETQ. Between the trimmed V and J ends, which lost 4 bases and 0 bases, there was a span of 18 bases. CDR3 residues: CASSPIPSGTSTDTQYF. The CDR3 bases are TGCGCCAGCAGCCCCATCCCCAGCGGAACTAGCACAGATACGCAGTATTTT.

The chain uses TRBV28 and TRBJ1-1, with no clear D. The CDR3 is 14 amino acids. CDR1 is MDHEN and CDR2 is SYDVKM in the germline V gene. With 8 bases removed from V and 0 bases from J, the gap between germline ends came to 13 bases. The CDR3 is CASSEAEMNTEAFF. CDR3 in DNA: TGTGCCAGCTCAGAGGCAGAAATGAACACTGAAGCTTTCTTT.

This rearrangement joins TRBV30 to TRBJ2-2; D is unresolved. CDR3 length equals 13 residues. Germline V gives CDR1 GTSNPN, CDR2 SVGIG (reference sequence). V dropped 4 bases and J dropped 4 bases, with 10 bases sitting between them. CDR3 residues: CAWIGRFTGELFF. In nucleotides, the CDR3 is TGTGCCTGGATAGGCAGGTTCACCGGGGAGCTGTTTTTT.

The chain joins TRBV7-3 to TRBJ2-1; 16 nucleotides line up with TRBD2. This CDR3 comprises 19 residues. Germline CDR1 reads SGHTA; CDR2 reads FQGTGA. The V segment lost 1 base and the J segment 0 bases; nucleotides outside the gene matches: 3. CDR3 in DNA: TGTGCCAGCAGCTTAATGGGACTAGCGGGAGGGATCTCCTACAATGAGCAGTTCTTC. This sequence encodes CASSLMGLAGGISYNEQFF.

V usage is TRBV7-9 and J usage is TRBJ1-4; TRBD1 is a possible D gene (6 bases). The V gene's germline CDR1 is SEHNR and CDR2 FQNEAQ (reference sequence). The CDR3 covers 15 residues. The germline V and J ends were trimmed by 5 bases and 3 bases, with 13 bases remaining between them. The CDR3 DNA follows: TGTGCCAGCAGCACCATGGGGGCCTCTAATGAAAAACTGTTTTTT. It codes for CASSTMGASNEKLFF.

This chain links TRBV19 with TRBJ2-2; TRBD1 matches at 7 bases. Germline V gives CDR1 LNHDA, CDR2 SQIVND (reference sequence). The ends lost 7 bases at V and 1 base at J; junction bases unmatched: 9. The CDR3 is 16 residues long. The CDR3 is CASTDRGQLNTGELFF. In nucleotides, the CDR3 is TGTGCCAGTACCGATAGGGGACAGCTGAACACCGGGGAGCTGTTTTTT.

The CDR3 reads CASSRTGAPGYNEQFF. The CDR3, as DNA: TGTGCCAGCAGCAGGACAGGGGCGCCGGGCTACAATGAGCAGTTCTTC. The chain couples TRBV5-6 to TRBJ2-1, with 9 nucleotides matching TRBD1. Germline CDR1 is SGHDT and CDR2 is YYEEEE. The CDR3 has 16 amino acids. V lost 4 bases and J lost 3; bases outside the gene matches: 8.

V is TRBV28 and J is TRBJ1-3, with D hard to call. The CDR3 is 13 amino acids. The V gene's germline CDR1 is MDHEN and CDR2 SYDVKM. Between the trimmed V and J ends, which lost 3 bases and 9 bases, there was a span of 12 bases. The CDR3 region has the DNA TGTGCCAGCAGTTTCCAAGGGAGTACCACCATATATTTT. This gives the protein CASSFQGSTTIYF. The variable domain in full, completed from reference TRBV28 and TRBJ1-3, reads DVKVTQSSRYLVKRTGEKVFLECVQDMDHENMFWYRQDPGLGLRLIYFSYDVKMKEKGDIPEGYSVSREKKERFSLILESASTNQTSMYLCASSFQGSTTIYFGEGSWLTVV.

Here the CDR3 reads CAWSVPPTPGEAFF. The CDR3 DNA reads TGTGCCTGGAGTGTGCCCCCGACCCCAGGTGAAGCTTTCTTT. The chain is built from TRBV30 and TRBJ1-1; D gene uncertain. The CDR3 extends over 14 amino acids. With 0 bases removed from V and 7 bases from J, the gap between germline ends came to 15 bases. Germline V gene sequence: CDR1 GTSNPN, CDR2 SVGIG (reference sequence).

This chain connects TRBV5-6 to TRBJ1-2; possibly TRBD1 for D (5 bases). The CDR3 extends over 14 amino acids. Trimming removed 1 base at V and 0 bases at J, with 7 bases between. Germline V gene sequence: CDR1 SGHDT, CDR2 YYEEEE. CDR3: CASSLSTANYGYTF. The DNA for the CDR3 is TGTGCCAGCAGCTTGTCGACAGCTAACTATGGCTACACCTTC. Using reference TRBV5-6 and TRBJ1-2 for the parts outside the CDR3, the full variable domain is DAGVTQSPTHLIKTRGQQVTLRCSPKSGHDTVSWYQQALGQGPQFIFQYYEEEERQRGNFPDRFSGHQFPNYSSELNVNALLLGDSALYLCASSLSTANYGYTFGSGTRLTVV.

The chain uses TRBV19 and TRBJ1-3; D might be TRBD1 (5 bases). V lost 6 bases and J 7 bases, leaving 13 bases between the germline ends. Germline V lookup: CDR1 LNHDA, CDR2 SQIVND (reference sequence). The CDR3 spans 13 residues. This chain's CDR3 is CASSRGRDNTIYF. For the CDR3, the DNA is TGTGCCAGTAGCCGGGGCAGGGATAACACCATATATTTT. Supplemented by reference TRBV19 and TRBJ1-3, the full variable domain reads DGGITQSPKYLFRKEGQNVTLSCEQNLNHDAMYWYRQDPGQGLRLIYYSQIVNDFQKGDIAEGYSVSREKKESFPLTVTSAQKNPTAFYLCASSRGRDNTIYFGEGSWLTVV.

The CDR3 loop reads CASSIPLTDTQYF. The CDR3 coding sequence is TGTGCCAGCAGCATCCCACTCACAGATACGCAGTATTTT. This chain links TRBV5-4 with TRBJ2-3; D call uncertain. This CDR3 has 13 amino acids. Germline V gene data show CDR1 as SGHNT and CDR2 as YYREEE (reference sequence). Trimming shortened V by 4 bases and J by 2 bases, and 8 bases separated the two germline ends. The whole variable domain, remainder taken from reference TRBV5-4 and TRBJ2-3, is ETGVTQSPTHLIKTRGQQVTLRCSSQSGHNTVSWYQQALGQGPQFIFQYYREEENGRGNFPPRFSGLQFPNYSSELNVNALELDDSALYLCASSIPLTDTQYFGPGTRLTVL.

The gene calls are TRBV5-5 and TRBJ2-7; TRBD1 agrees at 8 bases. The CDR3 extends over 15 amino acids. J gave up 2 bases and V 2 bases, and 6 bases lay outside the gene matches. Germline V gives CDR1 SGHKS, CDR2 YYEKEE (reference sequence). DNA for the CDR3: TGTGCCAGCAGCTTTTCAGGGGGCTCCACCTACGAGCAGTACTTC. Its protein product is CASSFSGGSTYEQYF.

The chain links TRBV7-9 to TRBJ2-7; the D is unclear. The ends were cut back, 3 bases at V and 6 bases at J, with 18 bases in the middle. The length of the CDR3 is 15 residues. Germline V gene lookup returns CDR1 SEHNR and CDR2 FQNEAQ (reference sequence). For the CDR3, the DNA is TGTGCCAGCAGCTTTGACATCTTGGGCGGCACCGAGCAGTACTTC. It is translated as CASSFDILGGTEQYF.

Here the CDR3 DNA reads TGTGCCAGCAGCCAAATCGCCTGGACTGGCACAGATACGCAGTATTTT. As protein: CASSQIAWTGTDTQYF. The rearrangement joins TRBV3-1 (or the pseudogene TRBV3-2) to TRBJ2-3, with D possibly being TRBD2 (5 bases). The CDR3 has 16 residues. Trimming shortened V by 2 bases and J by 1 base, and 13 bases separated the two germline ends. From germline, CDR1 is LGHDT and CDR2 YNNKEL (reference sequence).

The chain carries TRBV2 and TRBJ2-6, with TRBD2 as a possible D gene (7 bases). The ends were cut back, 8 bases at V and 4 bases at J, with 21 bases in the middle. Germline CDR1 and CDR2: SNHLY and FYNNEI. The CDR3 is 17 amino acids. CDR3 DNA sequence: TGTGCCAGCGGGGAGGGGGTTCCCCCCAGGGGGGCCAACGTCCTGACTTTC. Residues: CASGEGVPPRGANVLTF.

This clone was seen only once. The rearrangement uses TRBV7-2 and TRBJ1-1; no reliable D call. V was cut by 8 bases and J by 2 bases, with 15 bases left in between. CDR1 and CDR2 (germline): SGHTA, FQGNSA. The CDR3 is 14 amino acids. This chain's CDR3 is CASLLDATNTEAFF. DNA of the CDR3: TGTGCCAGCCTTTTAGACGCCACCAACACTGAAGCTTTCTTT.